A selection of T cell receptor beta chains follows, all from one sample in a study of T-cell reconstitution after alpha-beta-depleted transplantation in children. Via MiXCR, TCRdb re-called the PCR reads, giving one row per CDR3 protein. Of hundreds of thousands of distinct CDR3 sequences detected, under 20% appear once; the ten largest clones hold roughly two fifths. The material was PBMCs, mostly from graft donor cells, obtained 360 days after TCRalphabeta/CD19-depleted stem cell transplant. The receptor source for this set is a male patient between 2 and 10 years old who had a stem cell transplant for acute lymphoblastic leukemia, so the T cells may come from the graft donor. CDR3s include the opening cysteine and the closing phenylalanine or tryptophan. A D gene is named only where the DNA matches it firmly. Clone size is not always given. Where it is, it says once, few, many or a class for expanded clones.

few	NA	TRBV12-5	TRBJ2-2	CASGLARQNTGELFF	TGTGCTAGTGGTTTGGCCCGACAGAACACCGGGGAGCTGTTTTTT
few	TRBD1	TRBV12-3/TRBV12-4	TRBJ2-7	CASSLASGTGSYEQYF	TGTGCCAGCAGTTTAGCTTCCGGGACAGGTTCCTACGAGCAGTACTTC
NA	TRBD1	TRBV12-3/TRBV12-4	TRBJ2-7	CASSLTTRGPSGEQYF	TGTGCCAGCAGTTTAACCACTAGGGGGCCTTCGGGCGAGCAGTACTTC
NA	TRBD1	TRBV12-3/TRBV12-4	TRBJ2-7	CASSPRTGNSYEQYF	TGTGCCAGCAGTCCTCGGACAGGCAACTCCTACGAGCAGTACTTC
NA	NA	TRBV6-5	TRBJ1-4	CASSSPTEGGEKLFF	TGTGCCAGCAGTTCCCCGACGGAGGGGGGCGAAAAACTGTTTTTT
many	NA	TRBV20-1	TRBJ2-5	CSARVSGWETQYF	TGCAGTGCTAGAGTGTCAGGGTGGGAGACCCAGTACTTC
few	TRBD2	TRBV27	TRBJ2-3	CASSLFLGGGVGRTDTQYF	TGTGCCAGCAGTTTATTCTTAGGCGGGGGAGTAGGTCGAACAGATACGCAGTATTTT
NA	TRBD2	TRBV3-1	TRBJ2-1	CASSLRRLAGPSNNEQFF	TGTGCCAGCAGTTTACGTCGACTAGCGGGACCTTCGAACAATGAGCAGTTCTTC
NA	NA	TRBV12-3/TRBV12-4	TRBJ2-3	CASSRVVSTDTQYF	TGTGCCAGCAGCCGTGTAGTCAGCACAGATACGCAGTATTTT
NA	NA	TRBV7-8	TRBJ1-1	CASSAGGIRAGTEAFF	TGTGCCAGCAGCGCCGGGGGAATTCGAGCGGGCACTGAAGCTTTCTTT
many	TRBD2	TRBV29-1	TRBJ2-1	CSGFGLAGGIYNEQFF	TGCAGCGGGTTCGGGCTCGCGGGGGGCATCTACAATGAGCAGTTCTTC
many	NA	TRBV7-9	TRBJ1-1	CASSLVLGMNTEAFF	TGTGCCAGCAGCTTAGTTCTGGGAATGAACACTGAAGCTTTCTTT
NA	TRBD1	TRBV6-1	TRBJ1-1	CASSTGVNTEAFF	TGTGCCAGCAGTACAGGGGTGAACACTGAAGCTTTCTTT
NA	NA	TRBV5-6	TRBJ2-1	CASSLGVGVSYNEQFF	TGTGCCAGCAGCTTGGGTGTCGGGGTCTCCTACAATGAGCAGTTCTTC
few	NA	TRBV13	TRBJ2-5	CASSSPVIPETQYF	TGTGCCAGCAGCTCCCCAGTTATTCCAGAGACCCAGTACTTC
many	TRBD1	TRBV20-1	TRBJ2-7	CSGKDRGRREQYF	TGCAGTGGAAAGGACAGGGGGCGCCGGGAGCAGTACTTC
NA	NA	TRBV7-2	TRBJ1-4	CASSFSGPPNEKLFF	TGTGCCAGCAGCTTTTCCGGGCCGCCAAATGAAAAACTGTTTTTT
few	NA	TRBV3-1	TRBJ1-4	CASSQGRTIATNEKLFF	TGTGCCAGCAGCCAAGGTCGGACAATTGCAACTAATGAAAAACTGTTTTTT
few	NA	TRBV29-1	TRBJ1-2	CSVEDPTGSHGYTF	TGCAGCGTTGAAGATCCGACGGGGTCGCATGGCTACACCTTC
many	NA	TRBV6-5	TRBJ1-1	CASGHSNTEAFF	TGTGCCAGTGGACACTCGAACACTGAAGCTTTCTTT
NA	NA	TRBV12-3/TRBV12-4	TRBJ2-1	CASSLQGFNNEQFF	TGTGCCAGCAGTTTACAAGGCTTCAACAATGAGCAGTTCTTC
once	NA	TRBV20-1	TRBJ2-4	CSASVPGGGKNIQYF	TGCAGTGCTAGCGTGCCAGGAGGGGGTAAAAACATTCAGTACTTC
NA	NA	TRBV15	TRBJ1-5	CATTGTGSNQPQHF	TGTGCCACCACCGGGACGGGGAGCAATCAGCCCCAGCATTTT
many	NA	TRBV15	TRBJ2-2	CATRRQGGGTGELFF	TGTGCCACCAGGAGACAGGGAGGGGGCACCGGGGAGCTGTTTTTT
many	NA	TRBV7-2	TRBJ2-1	CASSLGSREYNEQFF	TGTGCCAGCAGCTTAGGGTCCAGGGAGTACAATGAGCAGTTCTTC
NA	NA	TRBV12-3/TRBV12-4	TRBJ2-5	CASSGPGLPVGTQYF	TGTGCCAGCAGTGGGCCTGGACTCCCGGTCGGGACCCAGTACTTC
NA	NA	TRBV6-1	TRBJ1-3	CASRPQGPGNTIYF	TGTGCCAGCAGACCACAGGGCCCTGGAAACACCATATATTTT
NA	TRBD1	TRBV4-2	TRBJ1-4	CASSQDRTGPGGEKLFF	TGTGCCAGCAGCCAAGATCGTACAGGTCCAGGGGGTGAAAAACTGTTTTTT
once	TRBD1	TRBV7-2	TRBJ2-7	CASSLGPPDRASYEQYF	TGTGCCAGCAGCTTAGGTCCCCCGGACAGGGCCTCCTACGAGCAGTACTTC
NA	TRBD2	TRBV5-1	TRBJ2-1	CASSLVSSGGYNEQFF	TGCGCCAGCAGCTTGGTCTCTAGCGGGGGCTACAATGAGCAGTTCTTC
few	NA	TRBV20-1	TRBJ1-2	CSARERGGTNYGYTF	TGCAGTGCTAGAGAGCGAGGAGGGACTAACTATGGCTACACCTTC
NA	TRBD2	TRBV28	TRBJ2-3	CASRPTAGDTQYF	TGTGCCAGCAGACCTACAGCGGGGGATACGCAGTATTTT
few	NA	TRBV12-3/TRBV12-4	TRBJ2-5	CASSPQSLRSETQYF	TGTGCCAGCAGTCCACAGTCTCTACGATCAGAGACCCAGTACTTC
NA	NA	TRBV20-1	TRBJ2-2	CSAIAPVSSATGELFF	TGCAGTGCCATCGCGCCTGTGAGTTCCGCCACCGGGGAGCTGTTTTTT
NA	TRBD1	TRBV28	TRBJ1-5	CAASGQGEGQPQHF	TGTGCCGCTTCGGGACAGGGGGAAGGTCAGCCCCAGCATTTT
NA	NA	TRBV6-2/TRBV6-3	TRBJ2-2	CASSTPRPANTGELFF	TGTGCCAGCAGTACCCCTAGACCCGCGAACACCGGGGAGCTGTTTTTT
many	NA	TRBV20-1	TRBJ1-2	CSASRGDGYTF	TGCAGTGCTAGCAGGGGAGATGGCTACACCTTC
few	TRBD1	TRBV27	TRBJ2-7	CASSGPQGYGAYEQYF	TGTGCCAGCAGTGGCCCACAGGGGTATGGGGCCTACGAGCAGTACTTC